These T cell receptor beta chains were read from a single sample in a study of CD8+ T cells in alopecia areata. Using immunoSEQ multiplex PCR, the repertoire was profiled, and TCRdb retains in-frame clones only, with some absent. This sample carries approximately 160,000 clones, less than 70% of them seen once, and the ten largest clones take approximately 15%. The sequenced sample was CD4+ T cells sorted from blood, obtained at week 24, from a patient treated with tofacitinib. The source of these receptors is a human donor with alopecia areata. The conserved cysteine and the conserved F or W are not part of the CDR3 here. Fields, in order: J gene, V gene, CDR3 protein.

J gene: TRBJ1-1
V gene: TRBV6-5
CDR3 protein: ASRPDRGQAF

J gene: TRBJ1-2
V gene: TRBV7-3
CDR3 protein: ASSLDRGYGYT

J gene: TRBJ2-3
V gene: TRBV2
CDR3 protein: ATKGRTSGADTQY

J gene: TRBJ2-7
V gene: TRBV4-1
CDR3 protein: ASSQGFGQLDEQY

J gene: TRBJ1-1
V gene: TRBV6-5
CDR3 protein: ASSYGDRGAEAF

J gene: TRBJ1-2
V gene: TRBV6-6
CDR3 protein: ASTSTGGYT

J gene: TRBJ2-3
V gene: TRBV29-1
CDR3 protein: SVEGTGTDTQY

J gene: TRBJ1-1
V gene: TRBV6-5
CDR3 protein: ASSYLTRGNTEAF

J gene: TRBJ1-6
V gene: TRBV9
CDR3 protein: ASSPWVYNSPLH

J gene: TRBJ1-6
V gene: TRBV10-3
CDR3 protein: AISEQNNSPLH

J gene: TRBJ2-2
V gene: TRBV30
CDR3 protein: AWSVGTNTGELF

J gene: TRBJ2-2
V gene: TRBV29-1
CDR3 protein: SVRQVAGESGELF

J gene: TRBJ2-5
V gene: TRBV4-2
CDR3 protein: ASSQDLRGGQETQY

J gene: TRBJ2-5
V gene: TRBV14
CDR3 protein: ASSRGRGYQETQY

J gene: TRBJ2-7
V gene: TRBV2
CDR3 protein: ASSEELRAYEQY

J gene: TRBJ2-7
V gene: TRBV4-2
CDR3 protein: ASSQDSPPSYEQY

J gene: TRBJ1-3
V gene: TRBV6-6
CDR3 protein: ASSYRLGLNTIY

J gene: TRBJ2-7
V gene: TRBV11-2
CDR3 protein: ASSLESLGEQY

J gene: TRBJ2-1
V gene: TRBV6-5
CDR3 protein: ASSYDQDYNEQF

J gene: TRBJ1-2
V gene: TRBV5-1
CDR3 protein: ASSFGFGYT

J gene: TRBJ2-7
V gene: TRBV2
CDR3 protein: ASTAQPGMDEQY

J gene: TRBJ1-5
V gene: TRBV30
CDR3 protein: AWSRTSWDQAQH

J gene: TRBJ2-5
V gene: TRBV29-1
CDR3 protein: SVDRNQETQY

J gene: TRBJ2-5
V gene: TRBV2
CDR3 protein: ASRSGGAETQY

J gene: TRBJ2-3
V gene: TRBV4-2
CDR3 protein: ASRPLGGGYTDTQY

J gene: TRBJ2-6
V gene: TRBV2
CDR3 protein: ASNDYSGANVLT

J gene: TRBJ2-1
V gene: TRBV7-3
CDR3 protein: ASSLRAGSSYNEQF

J gene: TRBJ1-2
V gene: TRBV6-4
CDR3 protein: ASSAGGRYGYT

J gene: TRBJ2-1
V gene: TRBV5-6
CDR3 protein: ASSLGFLDRRGNEQF

J gene: TRBJ1-5
V gene: TRBV13
CDR3 protein: ASSLRNSNQPQH

J gene: TRBJ2-2
V gene: TRBV7-8
CDR3 protein: ASSPRRVASNTGELF

J gene: TRBJ2-5
V gene: TRBV15
CDR3 protein: ATSRDPGPQETQY

J gene: TRBJ2-7
V gene: TRBV25-1
CDR3 protein: ASSELGGTRQQH

J gene: TRBJ2-1
V gene: TRBV19
CDR3 protein: ASSMGLAVSYNEQF

J gene: TRBJ1-1
V gene: TRBV5-1
CDR3 protein: ASSSVHTDTEAF

J gene: TRBJ1-5
V gene: TRBV30
CDR3 protein: AWSPTGVRSNQPQH

J gene: TRBJ1-4
V gene: TRBV6-5
CDR3 protein: ASSYGLQASNEKLF

J gene: TRBJ1-1
V gene: TRBV5-1
CDR3 protein: ASSVPGTGEAF

J gene: TRBJ2-7
V gene: TRBV14
CDR3 protein: ASSQTGFESYEQY

J gene: TRBJ1-2
V gene: TRBV9
CDR3 protein: ASSVGEPGQGARYGYT

J gene: TRBJ2-1
V gene: TRBV6-1
CDR3 protein: ASSEVSRDSEQF

J gene: TRBJ2-3
V gene: TRBV7-2
CDR3 protein: ASSLGRGPTDTQY

J gene: TRBJ1-2
V gene: TRBV13
CDR3 protein: ASSFTRGPSAGYT

J gene: TRBJ2-2
V gene: TRBV2
CDR3 protein: ASSDTGSLDTGELF

J gene: TRBJ1-1
V gene: TRBV7-9
CDR3 protein: ASSWDNTEAF

J gene: TRBJ1-1
V gene: TRBV5-1
CDR3 protein: ASSPRPPGNTEAF

J gene: TRBJ2-3
V gene: TRBV6-5
CDR3 protein: ASSDYTDTQY

J gene: TRBJ2-1
V gene: TRBV7-7
CDR3 protein: ASSPKDSRNEQF

J gene: TRBJ1-2
V gene: TRBV29-1
CDR3 protein: SVVSRSSGYT

J gene: TRBJ1-4
V gene: TRBV2
CDR3 protein: ASTAGRPPEKLF

J gene: TRBJ1-5
V gene: TRBV4-1
CDR3 protein: ASSQGGARNQPQH

J gene: TRBJ1-2
V gene: TRBV29-1
CDR3 protein: SGGQGNDGYT

J gene: TRBJ2-7
V gene: TRBV29-1
CDR3 protein: SVEGPGISYEQY

J gene: TRBJ2-7
V gene: TRBV15
CDR3 protein: ATSRDTAYEQY

J gene: TRBJ1-1
V gene: TRBV29-1
CDR3 protein: SVYKDRVSEAF

J gene: TRBJ1-5
V gene: TRBV30
CDR3 protein: AWSGDSYQPQH

J gene: TRBJ2-2
V gene: TRBV29-1
CDR3 protein: SVGQGGNTGELF